These T cell receptor beta chains were read from a single sample in a study of blood T cell repertoires in COVID-19. TCRdb's copy holds only in-frame clones and misses some; the assay was immunoSEQ multiplex PCR. The repertoire holds some 62,000 clones, with 75% to 90% as singletons. Sequenced input: peripheral blood. All receptors derive from a woman aged 80 or over with acute or convalescent COVID-19. Each CDR3 is given with its conserved first and last residue. A D gene is named only where the DNA matches it firmly. A row's size may be missing; if present it is once, few, many or a size class.

clone_size,v_call,d_call,j_call,cdr3_nt,cdr3_aa
once,TRBV19,TRBD1,TRBJ1-4,TGTGCCAGTAGCTGGACAGGGGGAATCCCAGAAAAACTGTTTTTT,CASSWTGGIPEKLFF
NA,TRBV6-1,NA,TRBJ2-6,TGTGCCAGCAGTGTCGGGGACACAGCTGGGGCCAACGTCCTGACTTTC,CASSVGDTAGANVLTF
NA,TRBV5-1,TRBD2,TRBJ2-4,TGCGCCAGCAGCTCGGGACTAGCGGGAGTTGCAGACATTCAGTACTTC,CASSSGLAGVADIQYF
few,TRBV6-5,NA,TRBJ1-5,TGTGCCAGCAGTACGGACACGGCTCGCCAGCCCCAGCATTTT,CASSTDTARQPQHF
NA,TRBV5-4,NA,TRBJ2-5,TGTGCCAGCAGCTTGACAGGAACGGAGACCCAGTACTTC,CASSLTGTETQYF
NA,TRBV6-2/TRBV6-3,NA,TRBJ1-4,TGTGCCAGCAGTCCCGGGGGAAAACTGTTTTTT,CASSPGGKLFF
NA,TRBV14,TRBD1,TRBJ2-2,TGTGCCAGCAGCCCGACAGGGGGCATCACCGGGGAGCTGTTTTTT,CASSPTGGITGELFF
once,TRBV7-9,NA,TRBJ1-3,TGTGCCAGCAGCTTAGGTTCCGCTGGAAACACCATATATTTT,CASSLGSAGNTIYF
NA,TRBV4-1,TRBD1,TRBJ2-7,TGCGCCAGCAGCCCGGGACAGGGGGGCTCCTACGAGCAGTACTTC,CASSPGQGGSYEQYF
NA,TRBV5-1,NA,TRBJ2-5,TGCGCCAGCAGCTTGGAGCCGGGAAACCAAGAGACCCAGTACTTC,CASSLEPGNQETQYF
NA,TRBV29-1,TRBD2,TRBJ2-1,TGCAGCGTCAATAGCGGGAGGGCCGGGTACAATGAGCAGTTCTTC,CSVNSGRAGYNEQFF
NA,TRBV5-1,NA,TRBJ1-6,TGCGCCAGCGCCGCACAGGTGAATTCACCCCTCCACTTT,CASAAQVNSPLHF
NA,TRBV27,TRBD1,TRBJ1-3,TGTGCCAGCAAAGACCTGACAGGGGTTAAGAACACCATATATTTT,CASKDLTGVKNTIYF
NA,TRBV11-2,NA,TRBJ2-7,TGTGCCAGCAGCTTAGACAGGGTACTATCCTACGAGCAGTACTTC,CASSLDRVLSYEQYF
NA,TRBV5-5,TRBD2,TRBJ2-5,TGTGCCAGCAGCTCCTTAAGTCTAGCGGGGGGAAAACTGGAGACCCAGTACTTC,CASSSLSLAGGKLETQYF
NA,TRBV4-1,TRBD1,TRBJ1-5,TGCGCCAGCAGCCAAGACAGGACAGGGTTTCAGCCCCAGCATTTT,CASSQDRTGFQPQHF
NA,TRBV6-1,TRBD1,TRBJ1-1,TGTGCCAGCAGTGGAGACAGGGGGCGCGGGGGCACTGAAGCTTTCTTT,CASSGDRGRGGTEAFF
NA,TRBV24-1,TRBD1,TRBJ2-2,TGTGCCACCAGTGATACTCGACAGGGGGCCGGCATATCGAACACCGGGGAGCTGTTTTTT,CATSDTRQGAGISNTGELFF
NA,TRBV24-1,NA,TRBJ1-1,TGTGCCACCAGTGATCGAACTCTTACTGAAGCTTTCTTT,CATSDRTLTEAFF
NA,TRBV28,TRBD1,TRBJ1-1,TGTGCCAGCGACAGGGGAGGCACTGAAGCTTTCTTT,CASDRGGTEAFF
once,TRBV7-2,TRBD2,TRBJ2-5,TGTGCCAGCAGCTTAGTTACTAGCGGGAGTGGTTGGGAGACCCAGTACTTC,CASSLVTSGSGWETQYF
NA,TRBV7-9,NA,TRBJ1-3,TGTGCCAGCAGCTCGGTAGCTTTCTCTGGAAACACCATATATTTT,CASSSVAFSGNTIYF
once,TRBV9,NA,TRBJ1-3,TGTGCCAGCAGCGTAGAAGGGGCGGGAAACACCATATATTTT,CASSVEGAGNTIYF
NA,TRBV5-1,NA,TRBJ1-3,TGCGCCAGCAGCTTGGACAGCTCTGGAAACACCATATATTTT,CASSLDSSGNTIYF
NA,TRBV10-3,TRBD2,TRBJ2-1,TGTGCCATCAGCAACCAAGCGGGGGGGCCTTCCCAGAAGTTCTTC,CAISNQAGGPSQKFF
NA,TRBV6-5,NA,TRBJ1-4,TGTGCCAGCAGAGTGGACGCCGGGGAGGAAAAACTGTTTTTT,CASRVDAGEEKLFF
NA,TRBV6-2/TRBV6-3,NA,TRBJ1-6,TGTGCCAGCAGCATCACTGAAAATTCACCCCTCCACTTT,CASSITENSPLHF
NA,TRBV12-3/TRBV12-4,NA,TRBJ2-3,TGTGCCAGCAGTTTATACGGGGCAGATACGCAGTATTTT,CASSLYGADTQYF
NA,TRBV19,NA,TRBJ2-2,TGTGCCAGTAGTATGGGTCCGGGGGGCCCCACCGGGGAGCTGTTTTTT,CASSMGPGGPTGELFF
NA,TRBV10-3,NA,TRBJ1-2,TGTGCCATCAGTGAAGATCTGGCGGCGTCTCGAATGTACCGGCTCTATGGCTACACCTTC,CAISEDLAASRMYRLYGYTF
once,TRBV5-4,NA,TRBJ2-1,TGTGCCAGCAGCCCCCGCCTAGCGTCCTACAATGAGCAGTTCTTC,CASSPRLASYNEQFF
few,TRBV10-3,NA,TRBJ2-3,TGTGCCATCAGTGAGGATGGCGGAACTAGCACAGATACGCAGTATTTT,CAISEDGGTSTDTQYF
NA,TRBV7-3,TRBD1,TRBJ2-1,TGTGCCAGCAGCATGACAGGGGATGATGAGCAGTTCTTC,CASSMTGDDEQFF
NA,TRBV28,NA,TRBJ2-7,TGTGCCAGCAGTCTAGGTGGCTGGTACGAGCAGTACTTC,CASSLGGWYEQYF
NA,TRBV7-3,TRBD2,TRBJ2-1,TGTGCCAGCAGCCCTTGGACTAGCGGAGGCAATGAGCAGTTCTTC,CASSPWTSGGNEQFF
once,TRBV7-9,NA,TRBJ2-2,TGTGCCAGCAGCGGATACAGGGTCCTCACCGGGGAGCTGTTTTTT,CASSGYRVLTGELFF
NA,TRBV7-2,TRBD2,TRBJ2-3,TGTGCCAGCAGTGGCCGGGAGGCCCCAGATACGCAGTATTTT,CASSGREAPDTQYF
NA,TRBV2,NA,TRBJ1-6,TGTGCCAGCAGTGAAGGGCAGGTTAATTCACCCCTCCACTTT,CASSEGQVNSPLHF
NA,TRBV10-1,NA,TRBJ2-7,TGCGCCAGCAGTGAGTCGGTCGGGTTACCCTACGAGCAGTACTTC,CASSESVGLPYEQYF
NA,TRBV2,TRBD1,TRBJ2-2,TGTGCCAGCAGATTCCCGACCCCGGGACAGGGTGAATACTCGAACACCGGGGAGCTGTTTTTT,CASRFPTPGQGEYSNTGELFF
NA,TRBV7-2,NA,TRBJ2-1,TGTGCCAGCAGCTTAGTAAGGCTAGCCGTATACAATGAGCAGTTCTTC,CASSLVRLAVYNEQFF
NA,TRBV5-1,NA,TRBJ1-2,TGCGCCAGCAGCTTCGGGGGGGACTATGGCTACACCTTC,CASSFGGDYGYTF
NA,TRBV7-9,TRBD2,TRBJ2-7,TGTGCCAGCAGCTTAGTGGGCGGGAGGAGCTCCTACGAGCAGTACTTC,CASSLVGGRSSYEQYF
NA,TRBV20-1,NA,TRBJ2-4,TGCAGTGCTAGTTCGGGGGCCAAAAACATTCAGTACTTC,CSASSGAKNIQYF
NA,TRBV6-2/TRBV6-3,TRBD1,TRBJ1-6,TGTGCCAGCAGTTACTACGACCTTGGACAGGGGGGAAATTCACCCCTCCACTTT,CASSYYDLGQGGNSPLHF
once,TRBV5-1,NA,TRBJ1-3,TGCGCCAGCAGCTCTCAGGGCTCTGGAAACACCATATATTTT,CASSSQGSGNTIYF
NA,TRBV12-3/TRBV12-4,NA,TRBJ2-5,TGTGCCAGCAGTTCCGTCCTAATGGAGACCCAGTACTTC,CASSSVLMETQYF
once,TRBV18,TRBD1,TRBJ1-6,TGTGCCAGCTCACTACAGGGGACCCGGGGCAATGGTTCACCCCTCCACTTT,CASSLQGTRGNGSPLHF
NA,TRBV27,TRBD1,TRBJ1-2,TGTGCCAGCAGCAGGGGGCCCAACTATGGCTACACCTTC,CASSRGPNYGYTF
once,TRBV11-2,NA,TRBJ1-1,TGTGCCAGCAGCCGTCGGACAGCTGAAGCTTTCTTT,CASSRRTAEAFF
NA,TRBV29-1,NA,TRBJ2-3,TGCAGCGTTCTCAGCACAGATACGCAGTATTTT,CSVLSTDTQYF
NA,TRBV5-5,NA,TRBJ1-3,TGTGCCAGCAGCTTGGACAGGGCGGCTGGAAACACCATATATTTT,CASSLDRAAGNTIYF
NA,TRBV5-1,NA,TRBJ2-2,TGCGCCAGCAGCTTGAGCGTCCATTCCGGGGAGCTGTTTTTT,CASSLSVHSGELFF
NA,TRBV3-1/TRBV3-2,NA,TRBJ1-2,TGTGCCAGCAGCCAAGATGTAGCGGACTTCTATGGCTACACCTTC,CASSQDVADFYGYTF
NA,TRBV7-3,TRBD1,TRBJ2-4,TGTGCCAGCAGCTTAGGACAGGGGGCCCCTACTCAGTACTTC,CASSLGQGAPTQYF
few,TRBV7-2,TRBD1,TRBJ1-2,TGTGCCAGCAGCTTAGGGGAGACAGGGAGCGGCTACACCTTC,CASSLGETGSGYTF